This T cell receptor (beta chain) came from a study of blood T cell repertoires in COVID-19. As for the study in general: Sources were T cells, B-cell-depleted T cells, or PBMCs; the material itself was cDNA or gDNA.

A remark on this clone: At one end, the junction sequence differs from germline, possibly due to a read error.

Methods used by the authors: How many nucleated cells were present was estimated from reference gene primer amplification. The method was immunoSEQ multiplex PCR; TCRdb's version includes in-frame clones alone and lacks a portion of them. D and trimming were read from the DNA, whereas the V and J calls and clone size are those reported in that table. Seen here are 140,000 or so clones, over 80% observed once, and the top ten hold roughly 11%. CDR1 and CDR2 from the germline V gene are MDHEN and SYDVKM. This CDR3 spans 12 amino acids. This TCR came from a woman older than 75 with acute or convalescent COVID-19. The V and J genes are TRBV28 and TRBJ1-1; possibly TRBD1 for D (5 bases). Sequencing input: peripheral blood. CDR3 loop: CAVDSMNTEAFF. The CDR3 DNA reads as TGCGCCGTCGACAGCATGAACACTGAAGCTTTCTTT.